One and the same sample provided the 3 T cell receptor beta chains below, sequenced in a study of T cell clonality in common variable immunodeficiency. Study results and limitations: Fewer deletions and N-nucleotide insertions were reportedly seen in common variable immunodeficiency TCR beta sequences.

No antigen is known for these receptors. Measured with immunoSEQ multiplex PCR; TCRdb has only the in-frame clones, and not every one. The repertoire has about 17,000 clones, none seen only once; the ten largest take roughly 14%. Specimen: peripheral blood mononuclear cells. These TCRs come from a human donor with common variable immunodeficiency.

With regard to this clone: The DNA ends 3 residues before the CDR3 does, and the rest of the CDR3 is filled in from the germline J gene. The V and J genes are TRBV19 and TRBJ1-5; TRBD1 is a possible D gene (6 bases). Between the trimmed V and J ends, which lost 3 bases and 7 bases, there was a span of 19 bases. CDR3 length: 16 amino acids. Germline V gives CDR1 LNHDA, CDR2 SQIVND (reference sequence). CDR3 DNA (partial): TGTGCCAGTAGTATTGGAGCGTTACAGGGCTACCAGCCC. Translation gives CASSIGALQGYQP. The whole CDR3 protein is CASSIGALQGYQPQHF.

In this sample, this clone turned up many times. The read is 3 residues too short to cover the CDR3 end, so that end is filled in from the germline J gene. The V and J genes are TRBV5-1 and TRBJ1-1; D uncertain. CDR3 length: 13 amino acids. CDR1 SGHRS and CDR2 YFSETQ come from the germline V gene. V shed 0 bases and J shed 5 bases, with 8 bases lying between them. CDR3 residues: CASSLGGRTEAFF. The CDR3 bases that were read are TGCGCCAGCAGCTTGGGTGGGCGAACTGAA.

This clone was recorded many times. The CDR3 goes on 3 residues after the read ends, and that part is filled in from the germline J gene. The rearrangement joins TRBV5-1 to TRBJ2-1; D not certain. CDR1 and CDR2 from the germline V gene are SGHRS and YFSETQ. CDR3 length: 12 amino acids. Trimming removed 4 bases at V and 9 bases at J, with 11 bases between. Partial CDR3 DNA: TGCGCCAGCAGCCCACTTTCGAGTGAG. As protein: CASSPLSSE. From start to end, the CDR3 is CASSPLSSEQFF.